Below are 18 T cell receptor beta chains sequenced from a single sample in a study of blood T cell repertoires in COVID-19. The data were produced by immunoSEQ multiplex PCR, yet TCRdb's version contains in-frame clones alone and is incomplete. The sample has nearly 200,000 clones, roughly 88% seen once. The sequenced sample consisted of peripheral blood. The receptors were sampled from a middle-aged woman who had recovered from COVID-19.

The rearrangement joins TRBV6-5 to TRBJ1-5; the match to TRBD1 covers 8 bases. Trimming at V came to 6 bases and at J to 5 bases, leaving 6 bases not matched to a gene. Per germline, CDR1 MNHEY and CDR2 SVGAGI. The CDR3 is 14 amino acids. The DNA for the CDR3 is TGTGCCAGCAGGGCAACAGGGGGATATCAGCCCCAGCATTTT. It codes for CASRATGGYQPQHF.

CDR3 sequence: CASSLFPYSGNTIYF. DNA for the CDR3: TGTGCCAGCAGTTTATTTCCCTACTCTGGAAACACCATATATTTT. The rearrangement uses TRBV27 and TRBJ1-3; D is unresolved. The CDR3 extends over 15 amino acids. Germline loops: CDR1 MNHEY, CDR2 SMNVEV (reference sequence). Trimming removed 1 base at V and 0 bases at J, with 7 bases between.

The CDR3 spells CASSPEFRGGEAFF. For the CDR3, the DNA is TGTGCCAGCTCACCTGAATTTAGGGGCGGTGAAGCTTTCTTT. The chain uses TRBV18 and TRBJ1-1, with D perhaps matching TRBD1 (5 bases). V was shortened by 3 bases and J by 7 bases, with 15 bases between the two germline ends. This CDR3 has 14 amino acids. Germline CDR1 is KGHSH and CDR2 is LQKENI.

The gene calls are TRBV7-9 and TRBJ2-5, with 7 bases lining up with TRBD2. V was pared by 8 bases and J by 5 bases, with 14 bases of the junction left unmatched. The CDR3 extends over 15 amino acids. The germline CDR1 and CDR2 sequences are SEHNR and FQNEAQ (reference sequence). Here the CDR3 DNA reads TGTGCCAGCCAGTCAATGGGAGGGCCTCGGGAGACCCAGTACTTC. Translation gives CASQSMGGPRETQYF.

The rearrangement joins TRBV6-5 to TRBJ2-1; 7 nucleotides line up with TRBD1. Unmatched junction bases numbered 2, after V lost 9 bases and J lost 6 bases. The CDR3 sequence is 11 residues long. Germline-derived CDR1 and CDR2 are MNHEY and SVGAGI. The CDR3 here is CASGQVNEQFF. The CDR3 region has the DNA TGTGCCAGTGGACAGGTCAATGAGCAGTTCTTC.

V gene TRBV14 combines with J gene TRBJ1-1; 7 bases agree with TRBD1. Germline V gives CDR1 SGHDN, CDR2 FVKESK. There are 21 residues in the CDR3. The J segment lost 5 bases and the V segment lost 0 bases, leaving 24 bases of the junction unmatched. CDR3 residues: CASSQEPFIRGPFTSRTEAFF. CDR3 coding DNA: TGTGCCAGCAGCCAAGAACCATTTATAAGGGGGCCTTTTACCTCTAGGACTGAAGCTTTCTTT. Supplemented by reference TRBV14 and TRBJ1-1, the full variable domain reads EAGVTQFPSHSVIEKGQTVTLRCDPISGHDNLYWYRRVMGKEIKFLLHFVKESKQDESGMPNNRFLAERTGGTYSTLKVQPAELEDSGVYFCASSQEPFIRGPFTSRTEAFFGQGTRLTVV.

This chain links TRBV29-1 with TRBJ2-7; a possible D gene is TRBD2 (6 bases). The V and J ends lost 0 bases and 3 bases respectively, with 6 bases between them. This CDR3 has 12 residues. From germline, CDR1 is SQVTM and CDR2 ANQGSEA. The CDR3 DNA sequence: TGCAGCGTTGAAGAGGGAGGCTACGAGCAGTACTTC. Residues: CSVEEGGYEQYF.

This clone was recorded only once. V gene TRBV5-1 combines with J gene TRBJ2-3, with D possibly TRBD2 on 6 matching bases. Germline V gene data show CDR1 as SGHRS and CDR2 as YFSETQ. Trimming left V 6 bases short and J 6 bases short, with 14 bases between. The CDR3 loop spans 13 amino acids. The CDR3 DNA sequence: TGCGCCAGCACGGAGGGCATGTCGGATACGCAGTATTTT. This encodes CASTEGMSDTQYF. The full variable domain, with the rest looked up from reference TRBV5-1 and TRBJ2-3, is KAGVTQTPRYLIKTRGQQVTLSCSPISGHRSVSWYQQTPGQGLQFLFEYFSETQRNKGNFPGRFSGRQFSNSRSEMNVSTLELGDSALYLCASTEGMSDTQYFGPGTRLTVL.

The chain carries TRBV28 and TRBJ2-7; a possible D gene is TRBD1 (6 bases). This CDR3 is 14 amino acids long. The germline gives CDR1 MDHEN, CDR2 SYDVKM. Trimming left V 3 bases short and J 5 bases short, with 14 bases between. The CDR3 nucleotides read TGTGCCAGCAGTTTGGACAGTGCCTCGGACGAGCAGTACTTC. Amino acid sequence: CASSLDSASDEQYF.

The rearrangement uses TRBV12-3 or TRBV12-4 and TRBJ2-1, with D uncertain. Trimming took off 6 bases at V and 5 bases at J, with 8 bases between the two ends. This CDR3 region has 12 residues. In nucleotides, the CDR3 is TGTGCCAGCAGCCATCCCAACAATGAGCAGTTCTTC. This codes for CASSHPNNEQFF.

The chain is built from TRBV7-9 and TRBJ2-7; 7 bases are shared with TRBD1. Germline loops: CDR1 SEHNR, CDR2 FQNEAQ (reference sequence). V gave up 5 bases and J gave up 1 base; unmatched junction bases: 5. This CDR3 spans 14 amino acids. CDR3: CASSPDRTSYEQYF. The CDR3 bases are TGTGCCAGCAGCCCGGACAGGACTTCCTACGAGCAGTACTTC.

CDR3 DNA: TGTGCCAGTAGTCTGGGACTGCTGAGCTCTGGAAACACCATATATTTT. It yields the protein CASSLGLLSSGNTIYF. The chain couples TRBV19 to TRBJ1-3, with D possibly TRBD1 on 5 matching bases. V lost 5 bases, J lost 0 bases, and 14 bases lay in between. Germline V lookup: CDR1 LNHDA, CDR2 SQIVND (reference sequence). The CDR3 spans 16 residues.

The chain uses TRBV6-2 or TRBV6-3 and TRBJ2-1; 8 bases are a match to TRBD2. After removal of 2 bases from V and 8 bases from J, the junction contained 11 bases not matched to a gene. This CDR3 is built from 16 residues. The germline V gene has CDR1 MNHEY and CDR2 SVGEGT. The CDR3: CASSYPLGLGSDEQFF. In DNA, the CDR3 is TGTGCCAGCAGTTACCCCTTGGGACTAGGGAGCGATGAGCAGTTCTTC.

The table lists this clone with a count of one. The chain links TRBV10-1 to TRBJ1-5, with 10 positions matching TRBD1. The length of the CDR3 is 15 residues. From germline, CDR1 is WNHNN and CDR2 SYGVQD (reference sequence). With V trimmed by 10 bases and J by 2 bases, 8 bases remained unmatched. The CDR3 protein is CATHYGTGGNQPQHF. DNA of the CDR3: TGCGCCACCCATTACGGGACAGGGGGCAATCAGCCCCAGCATTTT.

The V call is TRBV12-3 or TRBV12-4, the J call TRBJ1-2; perhaps TRBD1 as D (5 bases). The length of the CDR3 is 11 residues. V was cut by 4 bases and J by 8 bases, with 8 bases left in between. The DNA of the CDR3 is TGTGCCAGCAGTTCAGGGCTGGGCTACACCTTC. Protein product: CASSSGLGYTF.

The DNA of the CDR3 is TGTGCCAGCTCTTTCCCTCCCGAGGAAGCTTTCTTT. Its translation is CASSFPPEEAFF. The rearrangement uses TRBV18 and TRBJ1-1; no clear D. The CDR3 is 12 residues long. Germline V gene data show CDR1 as KGHSH and CDR2 as LQKENI. V shed 6 bases and J shed 8 bases, with 13 bases lying between them.

The chain couples TRBV5-1 to TRBJ2-2; the D is unclear. This CDR3 comprises 15 residues. Germline CDR1 reads SGHRS; CDR2 reads YFSETQ. The ends were cut back, 0 bases at V and 3 bases at J, with 9 bases in the middle. The CDR3 nucleotides are TGCGCCAGCAGCTTGGTGGTGGCAGACACCGGGGAGCTGTTTTTT. Translating gives CASSLVVADTGELFF.

In its sample, this clone was seen a few times. This chain connects TRBV7-9 to TRBJ1-1, with 8 bases that match TRBD1. The CDR3 runs 16 residues. Germline values: CDR1 SEHNR, CDR2 FQNEAQ (reference sequence). V lost 5 bases to trimming and J lost 1 base; unmatched junction nucleotides: 9. The CDR3 nucleotides read TGTGCCAGCAGCCCCCCGGACAGGGTGGCGAACACTGAAGCTTTCTTT. It codes for CASSPPDRVANTEAFF.